A single sample is the source of the 31 T cell receptor beta chains below, sequenced in a study of response to subunit inactivated influenza vaccine. Each CDR3 protein is one row after TCRdb ran MiXCR on the RT-PCR reads. The sample holds more than 700,000 distinct CDR3 sequences, 21% seen once. Sequences were derived from PBMCs from blood, sampled roughly 5 days after vaccination. The source is a man aged 50-60 years who received an inactivated influenza vaccine.

This chain links TRBV12-3 or TRBV12-4 with TRBJ1-5, with D maybe TRBD1 (5 bases). CDR3 length: 15 amino acids. The V gene lost 4 bases and the J gene lost 4 bases, with 14 bases spanning the gap. The CDR3 loop reads CASSSVGWGNQPQHF. CDR3 coding DNA: TGTGCCAGCAGTTCTGTGGGCTGGGGGAATCAGCCCCAGCATTTT.

V is TRBV28 and J is TRBJ2-2; 8 bases line up with TRBD1. The junction had 11 bases not matched to a gene; V was cut back by 5 bases and J by 0 bases. Germline CDR1 reads MDHEN; CDR2 reads SYDVKM. The length of the CDR3 is 18 residues. Here the CDR3 reads CASSPTPGGRTNTGELFF. The CDR3 bases are TGTGCCAGCAGTCCCACCCCAGGGGGCCGTACGAACACCGGGGAGCTGTTTTTT.

CDR3 DNA sequence: TGTGCCAGCAGCCCCCGACTCCTAGCGGGAGTTTACAATGAGCAGTTCTTC. Amino acid sequence: CASSPRLLAGVYNEQFF. The chain couples TRBV7-9 to TRBJ2-1, with TRBD2 matching over 10 bases. With 5 bases clipped from V and 4 bases from J, the junction kept 11 bases outside the gene matches. The CDR3 loop spans 17 amino acids. Germline-derived CDR1 and CDR2 are SEHNR and FQNEAQ (reference sequence).

This chain uses TRBV12-3 or TRBV12-4 with TRBJ2-7, with D possibly TRBD2 on 6 matching bases. V was clipped by 3 bases and J by 5 bases, with 8 bases between them. CDR3 length: 12 amino acids. This CDR3 is CASSFGRNEQYF. CDR3 nucleotide sequence: TGTGCCAGCAGTTTCGGGAGAAACGAGCAGTACTTC.

This clonotype has more than one count but fewer than ten. The rearrangement links TRBV5-1 to TRBJ2-7, with 8 bases matching TRBD1. The CDR3 is 14 residues long. Germline loops: CDR1 SGHRS, CDR2 YFSETQ. The trim removed 4 bases at V and 7 bases at J, leaving 10 bases unmatched. The CDR3 nucleotides read TGCGCCAGCAGCAAAGGACAGGGAAATTGGGAGCAGTACTTC. It translates to CASSKGQGNWEQYF.

The CDR3 spells CASSLGSRGRTPYEQYF. The DNA of the CDR3 is TGTGCCAGCAGCTTAGGGTCCAGGGGCCGTACCCCCTACGAGCAGTACTTC. J is TRBJ2-7 and V is TRBV7-9, with a possible D match to TRBD1 (6 bases). The CDR3 consists of 17 residues. CDR1 SEHNR and CDR2 FQNEAQ come from the germline V gene (reference sequence). Trimming stripped 1 base from V and 2 bases from J, with 18 bases between.

In its sample, this clonotype was seen many times. The chain employs TRBV28 and TRBJ2-3, with D perhaps matching TRBD2 (5 bases). Per germline, CDR1 MDHEN and CDR2 SYDVKM. Trimming stripped 5 bases from V and 4 bases from J, with 16 bases between. This CDR3 comprises 15 residues. The CDR3 region is CASSIRRSSSDTQYF. CDR3 bases: TGTGCCAGCAGTATACGGCGATCTAGCTCAGATACGCAGTATTTT.

This sequence joins TRBV30 and TRBJ2-1, with D perhaps given as TRBD1 or TRBD2 (6 bases each). Trimming took 3 bases from V and 8 from J, leaving 17 bases between them. The CDR3 sequence is 14 residues long. Germline V lookup: CDR1 GTSNPN, CDR2 SVGIG (reference sequence). The CDR3 DNA follows: TGTGCCTGGAGCCCGGGGGCAGGTAGGGATGAGCAGTTCTTC. Translating gives CAWSPGAGRDEQFF.

This clonotype appeared a few times. This chain connects TRBV6-5 to TRBJ2-3; 8 nucleotides align to TRBD2. Germline values: CDR1 MNHEY, CDR2 SVGAGI. This CDR3 comprises 16 residues. Germline trimming cut 0 bases from V and 5 bases from J; bases unmatched to any gene: 7. The CDR3 region has the DNA TGTGCCAGCAGTTACTCCATTAGCGGGGCGGGAGATACGCAGTATTTT. Translated: CASSYSISGAGDTQYF.

The chain links TRBV5-1 to TRBJ2-3; 8 bases map to TRBD2. Germline V gives CDR1 SGHRS, CDR2 YFSETQ. The CDR3 consists of 15 residues. V dropped 0 bases and J dropped 4; count of bases not matched to a gene: 4. The CDR3: CASSLERERPDTQYF. The CDR3 nucleotides read TGCGCCAGCAGCTTGGAGCGGGAGCGGCCAGATACGCAGTATTTT.

A few counts support this clonotype. This chain uses TRBV20-1 with TRBJ2-3; D may be TRBD1 or TRBD2 (7 bases each). CDR3 length: 14 amino acids. The germline V and J ends were trimmed by 4 bases and 3 bases, with 14 bases remaining between them. Germline loops: CDR1 DFQATT, CDR2 SNEGSKA (reference sequence). The CDR3 coding sequence is TGCAGTGCTAATAGGCAGGGGGGGACAGATACGCAGTATTTT. Amino acids: CSANRQGGTDTQYF.

This clonotype was detected ten times or more. The chain has TRBV11-2 and TRBJ2-6, with a weak D call TRBD2 (6 bases). From germline, CDR1 is SGHAT and CDR2 FQNNGV. This CDR3 has 18 amino acids. With 1 base removed from V and 2 bases from J, the gap between germline ends came to 15 bases. CDR3 sequence (DNA): TGTGCCAGCAGCTTAGTCGGCTGGGGGGTAACTGGGGCCAACGTCCTGACTTTC. As protein: CASSLVGWGVTGANVLTF.

This clonotype has a handful of counts. The V call is TRBV7-2, the J call TRBJ2-7, with 12 bases matching TRBD2. V was clipped by 0 bases and J by 4 bases; unmatched bases: 7. The V gene's germline CDR1 is SGHTA and CDR2 FQGNSA. This CDR3 is 17 amino acids long. CDR3 region: CASSLATSGRSSYEQYF. In DNA form, the CDR3 reads TGTGCCAGCAGCTTAGCGACTAGCGGGAGAAGTTCGTACGAGCAGTACTTC.

The genes are TRBV24-1 and TRBJ2-5; TRBD2 matches at 7 bases. CDR1 and CDR2 (germline): KGHDR, SFDVKD. This CDR3 is built from 13 residues. V trimming: 4 bases; J trimming: 5 bases; junction bases outside the gene matches: 3. This chain's CDR3 is CATSDGTKETQYF. The DNA of the CDR3 is TGTGCCACCAGTGACGGGACTAAGGAGACCCAGTACTTC.

Only a few counts were recorded for this clonotype. This sequence joins TRBV12-3 or TRBV12-4 and TRBJ2-3; 7 bases agree with TRBD1. The V segment lost 5 bases and the J segment 14 bases; nucleotides outside the gene matches: 10. The CDR3 has 12 residues. The CDR3 DNA sequence: TGTGCCAGCAGTGACAGGGAGTGGGGACGGTATTTT. It specifies CASSDREWGRYF.

This clonotype showed up many times. The chain has TRBV6-2 or TRBV6-3 and TRBJ2-1; 10 bases map to TRBD2. In germline, CDR1 is MNHEY, CDR2 SVGEGT. Losses at the gene ends were 1 base for V and 4 bases for J; bases not matched to a gene: 7. This CDR3 contains 17 residues. CDR3: CASSYWRASGRYNEQFF. CDR3 nucleotide sequence: TGTGCCAGCAGTTACTGGCGGGCTAGCGGGAGATACAATGAGCAGTTCTTC.

The rearrangement uses TRBV7-2 and TRBJ2-7; possible D gene TRBD2, 5 bases. CDR3 length: 14 amino acids. Per the germline V gene, CDR1 is SGHTA and CDR2 is FQGNSA. The ends were cut back, 2 bases at V and 7 bases at J, with 15 bases in the middle. The CDR3 bases are TGTGCCAGCAGCTTAACCGGGATAGAGAGGGAGCAGTACTTC. This codes for CASSLTGIEREQYF.

The J gene is TRBJ2-1, the V gene TRBV5-6; D unclear. V was clipped by 3 bases and J by 0 bases, with 10 bases between them. This CDR3 is built from 15 residues. Per germline, CDR1 SGHDT and CDR2 YYEEEE. CDR3 bases: TGTGCCAGCAGCTCCCATAGCAGCTCCTACAATGAGCAGTTCTTC. This encodes CASSSHSSSYNEQFF.

The chain couples TRBV20-1 to TRBJ2-7, with D perhaps TRBD2 (5 bases). CDR3 length equals 14 residues. V was pared by 0 bases and J by 2 bases, with 11 bases between. Germline CDR1 is DFQATT and CDR2 is SNEGSKA (reference sequence). Written as DNA, the CDR3 is TGCAGTGCTAGAGATAGGGAGAAAACCTACGAGCAGTACTTC. It is translated as CSARDREKTYEQYF.

The chain uses TRBV5-1 and TRBJ2-1; 7 bases are shared with TRBD1. This CDR3 comprises 14 residues. Germline-derived CDR1 and CDR2 are SGHRS and YFSETQ. With V trimmed by 2 bases and J by 8 bases, 7 bases remained unmatched. CDR3 loop: CASSLPGQSDEQFF. The CDR3 DNA sequence: TGCGCCAGCAGCTTACCGGGACAGTCCGATGAGCAGTTCTTC.

In this sample, this clonotype turned up a few times. J is TRBJ1-2 and V is TRBV11-2, with 10 bases that match TRBD1. V shed 5 bases, J shed 2 bases, and the junction held 8 bases outside the gene matches. This CDR3 has 16 amino acids. Germline-derived CDR1 and CDR2 are SGHAT and FQNNGV. DNA of the CDR3: TGTGCCAGCAGCACCATTCCGGGACAGGGGAACTATGGCTACACCTTC. Encoded protein: CASSTIPGQGNYGYTF. The full variable domain, completed using reference TRBV11-2 and TRBJ1-2, is EAGVAQSPRYKIIEKRQSVAFWCNPISGHATLYWYQQILGQGPKLLIQFQNNGVVDDSQLPKDRFSAERLKGVDSTLKIQPAKLEDSAVYLCASSTIPGQGNYGYTFGSGTRLTVV.

The chain carries TRBV18 and TRBJ2-3, with D possibly TRBD2 on 5 matching bases. The germline CDR1 and CDR2 sequences are KGHSH and LQKENI. This CDR3 spans 16 amino acids. Trimming took off 0 bases at V and 2 bases at J, with 12 bases between the two ends. CDR3 sequence reads: CASSPPSSGSTDTQYF. The DNA for the CDR3 is TGTGCCAGCTCACCACCTTCCAGCGGTTCCACAGATACGCAGTATTTT.

The genes are TRBV7-9 and TRBJ2-7; D not certain. Germline CDR1 reads SEHNR; CDR2 reads FQNEAQ (reference sequence). V was clipped by 5 bases and J by 0 bases, with 20 bases between them. This CDR3 is 17 amino acids long. In DNA form, the CDR3 reads TGTGCCAGCAGCAGTAGTAGCACAGCTCTTAGCTCCTACGAGCAGTACTTC. It is translated as CASSSSSTALSSYEQYF.

This clonotype came up a few times. This rearrangement joins TRBV4-3 to TRBJ1-1; D call uncertain. This CDR3 is built from 14 residues. Germline V gene lookup returns CDR1 LGHNA and CDR2 YSLEER. V was trimmed by 4 bases and J by 4 bases, leaving 13 bases between them. CDR3 coding DNA: TGCGCCAGCAGCCGAACTCCCTCGGCCACTGAAGCTTTCTTT. This gives the protein CASSRTPSATEAFF.

On this clonotype: A junction end diverges from the germline sequence, so it may reflect a read error. The rearrangement uses TRBV12-3 or TRBV12-4 and TRBJ2-7; 8 bases are a match to TRBD1. The CDR3 covers 15 residues. CDR3: CATSLGGGQGNEQYF. For the CDR3, the DNA is TGTGCCACCAGTCTTGGGGGCGGACAGGGTAACGAGCAGTACTTC.

The sample holds a few counts of this clonotype. The chain joins TRBV20-1 to TRBJ2-7; D might be TRBD2 (6 bases). From germline, CDR1 is DFQATT and CDR2 SNEGSKA (reference sequence). The CDR3 runs to 11 residues. With 5 bases removed from V and 6 bases from J, the gap between germline ends came to 11 bases. CDR3 sequence: CSAGRTSEQYF. The CDR3 bases are TGCAGTGCTGGGAGGACATCCGAGCAGTACTTC.

This clonotype appeared many times. The chain links TRBV12-3 or TRBV12-4 to TRBJ1-3, with D unresolved. CDR3 length: 16 residues. V dropped 4 bases and J dropped 0 bases, with 13 bases sitting between them. The CDR3 sequence: CASSSRSLYSGNTIYF. The CDR3 DNA is TGTGCCAGCAGTTCAAGGTCCCTTTACTCTGGAAACACCATATATTTT.

This clonotype was recorded a few times. J is TRBJ1-1 and V is TRBV20-1; the D gene is possibly TRBD1 (5 bases). Trimming stripped 0 bases from V and 1 base from J, with 15 bases between. CDR1 is DFQATT, CDR2 SNEGSKA, per germline (reference sequence). The CDR3 length is 16 residues. CDR3 DNA sequence: TGCAGTGCTAGAGATGGAGAAAAGGGGACGAACACTGAAGCTTTCTTT. Amino acid sequence: CSARDGEKGTNTEAFF.

The CDR3 bases are TGCAGTGCTAGAGAGGGGAACCTAGCCAAAAACATTCAGTACTTC. It codes for CSAREGNLAKNIQYF. The V call is TRBV20-1, the J call TRBJ2-4; D not resolved. The length of the CDR3 is 15 residues. Germline CDR1 DFQATT, CDR2 SNEGSKA (reference sequence). V was cut by 0 bases and J by 0 bases, with 9 bases left in between.

V usage is TRBV5-1 and J usage is TRBJ1-5, with D hard to call. Germline V gives CDR1 SGHRS, CDR2 YFSETQ. V lost 1 base and J 1 base, leaving 9 bases between the germline ends. This CDR3 region has 15 residues. CDR3 amino acids: CASSLSGYSNQPQHF. CDR3 coding DNA: TGCGCCAGCAGCTTGTCCGGCTACAGCAATCAGCCCCAGCATTTT. Variable domain in full (rest from reference TRBV5-1 and TRBJ1-5): KAGVTQTPRYLIKTRGQQVTLSCSPISGHRSVSWYQQTPGQGLQFLFEYFSETQRNKGNFPGRFSGRQFSNSRSEMNVSTLELGDSALYLCASSLSGYSNQPQHFGDGTRLSIL.

The chain has TRBV29-1 and TRBJ1-2; TRBD1 agrees at 9 bases. With 4 bases clipped from V and 4 bases from J, the junction kept 13 bases outside the gene matches. Germline CDR1 SQVTM, CDR2 ANQGSEA. There are 16 residues in the CDR3. This CDR3 reads CSVGTGTGQLSYGYTF. The CDR3 DNA sequence: TGCAGCGTTGGTACCGGGACAGGGCAACTTTCCTATGGCTACACCTTC.